This passage covers 30 T cell receptor beta chains from one sample sequenced in a study of CD8 T cell repertoires and HIV-1 epitope variants. The antigens these receptors bind are not known. Sequencing used immunoSEQ multiplex PCR; TCRdb keeps in-frame clones, though not all of them. There are around 5,000 clones in the sample; 69% occur only once, and approximately 46% lies in the top ten. Sequencing was carried out using cultured CD8+ T cells derived from PBMCs. The receptors were gathered from a male donor with HIV.

This clone was counted between two and nine times. The chain links TRBV29-1 to TRBJ1-1, with 9 bases aligning to TRBD1. The junction had 3 bases not matched to a gene; V was cut back by 7 bases and J by 3 bases. This CDR3 has 12 amino acids. CDR1 SQVTM and CDR2 ANQGSEA come from the germline V gene. DNA for the CDR3: TGCAGCGCGAGGACAGGGGACACTGAAGCTTTCTTT. It is translated as CSARTGDTEAFF.

The gene calls are TRBV11-3 and TRBJ2-1; D ambiguous. The CDR3 contains 15 residues. Germline V lookup: CDR1 SGHNT, CDR2 YENEEA. V dropped 5 bases and J dropped 8 bases, with 19 bases sitting between them. The CDR3 DNA follows: TGTGCCAGCAGCCGCAGATCAGACATTTCCTATGAGCAGTTCTTC. It specifies CASSRRSDISYEQFF.

The V call is TRBV6-5, the J call TRBJ1-1; D is possibly TRBD1 (6 bases). Germline CDR1 reads MNHEY; CDR2 reads SVGAGI. This CDR3 has 15 amino acids. V lost 6 bases, J lost 6 bases, and 20 bases lay in between. The CDR3 DNA reads as TGTGCCAGCAGGGACTTGGGGCAGGGGAGGGCTGAAGCTTTCTTT. This translates into CASRDLGQGRAEAFF.

The chain uses TRBV4-3 and TRBJ2-3; D gene uncertain. Trimming removed 0 bases at V and 6 bases at J, with 16 bases between. CDR3 size: 16 residues. Germline V gives CDR1 LGHNA, CDR2 YSLEER. The CDR3 coding sequence is TGCGCCAGCAGCCAAGACCGGCCCAGTAGGGCGGATACGCAGTATTTT. It yields the protein CASSQDRPSRADTQYF.

This clone turned up a few times. As DNA, the CDR3 is TGCAGCGTTGAAGAGGCGGGCCACTACGAGCAGTACTTC. Encoded protein: CSVEEAGHYEQYF. V and J are TRBV29-1 and TRBJ2-7, with D perhaps TRBD2 (5 bases). The CDR3 loop spans 13 amino acids. Deletions cut 0 bases from V and 3 bases from J, with 9 bases between. CDR1 SQVTM and CDR2 ANQGSEA come from the germline V gene.

This chain uses TRBV2 with TRBJ1-4, with 10 nucleotides matching TRBD1. Trimming removed 6 bases from V and 6 bases from J; junction bases left unmatched: 4. Germline V gene data show CDR1 as SNHLY and CDR2 as FYNNEI. The CDR3 contains 14 residues. CDR3: CASRGTGEYEKLFF. The DNA for the CDR3 is TGTGCCAGCAGGGGGACAGGGGAGTATGAAAAACTGTTTTTT.

The chain employs TRBV28 and TRBJ2-7; TRBD1 aligns across 8 bases. The J segment lost 3 bases and the V segment lost 7 bases, leaving 8 bases of the junction unmatched. Germline CDR1 and CDR2: MDHEN and SYDVKM. The CDR3 is 14 amino acids. The CDR3 reads CASKFGQGLYEQYF. The CDR3, as DNA: TGTGCCAGCAAGTTTGGACAGGGTCTCTACGAGCAGTACTTC.

With regard to this clone: An end of the junction differs from the germline gene, which may be a read error. The chain uses TRBV5-8 and TRBJ1-2; D call uncertain. The CDR3 spans 16 residues. Germline V gene sequence: CDR1 SGHTS, CDR2 YDEGEE. Here the CDR3 DNA reads TGCGCCAGCAGCCAAGATCCCCCAGACTTGGACTATGGCTACACCTTC. Translation gives CASSQDPPDLDYGYTF.

The chain employs TRBV29-1 and TRBJ2-1; no reliable D call. CDR1 SQVTM and CDR2 ANQGSEA come from the germline V gene. The CDR3 extends over 14 amino acids. V lost 7 bases and J lost 0, with 13 bases in between. CDR3 amino acids: CSAAEANSYNEQFF. The CDR3 DNA sequence: TGCAGCGCCGCTGAAGCTAACTCCTACAATGAGCAGTTCTTC.

This clone was observed a few times. V gene TRBV19 combines with J gene TRBJ1-5; the D is unclear. CDR3 length: 14 amino acids. The germline V and J ends were trimmed by 0 bases and 3 bases, with 6 bases remaining between them. Looked up from germline, CDR1 is LNHDA and CDR2 is SQIVND (reference sequence). This CDR3 reads CASSIDRDNQPQHF. For the CDR3, the DNA is TGTGCCAGTAGTATAGATAGGGACAATCAGCCCCAGCATTTT.

With regard to this clone: This specimen includes other DNA sequences encoding the same CDR3. V and J are TRBV11-3 and TRBJ2-1, with 8 positions matching TRBD2. V lost 1 base to trimming and J lost 6 bases; unmatched junction nucleotides: 2. Germline loops: CDR1 SGHNT, CDR2 YENEEA. This CDR3 has 14 amino acids. Here the CDR3 reads CASSLAGGTNEQFF. The CDR3 DNA sequence: TGTGCCAGCAGCTTAGCGGGAGGGACCAATGAGCAGTTCTTC.

This clone was picked up one time. The chain recombines TRBV27 with TRBJ2-5; D is uncertain. The CDR3 length is 11 residues. Germline CDR1 is MNHEY and CDR2 is SMNVEV (reference sequence). The germline V and J ends were trimmed by 4 bases and 1 base, with 1 base remaining between them. In DNA form, the CDR3 reads TGTGCCAGCAGTTCCCAAGAGACCCAGTACTTC. Translated, it gives CASSSQETQYF.

This sequence joins TRBV4-3 and TRBJ2-6; 8 nucleotides match TRBD1. Germline CDR1 and CDR2: LGHNA and YSLEER. Germline trimming cut 2 bases from V and 1 base from J; bases unmatched to any gene: 4. This CDR3 is 17 amino acids long. This CDR3 reads CASSQRQGRSGANVLTF. In DNA form, the CDR3 reads TGCGCCAGCAGCCAAAGACAGGGGAGGTCTGGGGCCAACGTCCTGACTTTC.

Worth noting for this clone: The junction differs from germline at one of its ends, possibly a read error. The chain joins TRBV4-1 to TRBJ1-5; tentative D call: TRBD1 (5 bases). The CDR3 totals 15 residues. CDR1 and CDR2 (germline): MGHRA, YSYEKL. The DNA for the CDR3 is TGTGCCAGCAGCCAAGAAGGGGAAACCAATCAGCCCCAGCATTTT. It codes for CASSQEGETNQPQHF.

A few counts support this clone. The V call is TRBV7-8, the J call TRBJ2-1; D uncertain. The ends were cut back, 1 base at V and 0 bases at J, with 13 bases in the middle. The germline CDR1 and CDR2 sequences are SGHVS and FQNEAQ. The CDR3 runs to 17 residues. Written as DNA, the CDR3 is TGTGCCAGCAGCTTAGTAATCGGCAGGTCCTCCTACAATGAGCAGTTCTTC. It translates to CASSLVIGRSSYNEQFF.

The V and J genes are TRBV10-3 and TRBJ1-1; 7 bases fit TRBD1. V shed 2 bases, J shed 11 bases, and the junction held 5 bases outside the gene matches. Germline V gene lookup returns CDR1 ENHRY and CDR2 SYGVKD. The CDR3 runs 12 residues. Written as DNA, the CDR3 is TGTGCCATCAGTGAGGGGGACAGTGGCGCTTTCTTT. Translating it yields CAISEGDSGAFF.

The rearrangement joins TRBV30 to TRBJ2-3; 15 nucleotides match TRBD2. The germline gives CDR1 GTSNPN, CDR2 SVGIG (reference sequence). This CDR3 is built from 14 residues. The V gene end was trimmed by 8 bases and the J gene end by 4 bases; junction bases not matched to a gene: 4. The CDR3 is CAVGLAGGADTQYF. CDR3 coding DNA: TGTGCCGTCGGACTAGCGGGGGGGGCAGATACGCAGTATTTT.

The chain couples TRBV19 to TRBJ2-7; D may be TRBD1 (6 bases). V was trimmed by 3 bases and J by 3 bases, leaving 9 bases between them. Germline-derived CDR1 and CDR2 are LNHDA and SQIVND (reference sequence). This CDR3 comprises 13 residues. For the CDR3, the DNA is TGTGCCAGTAGTATGGGGGCACTCTACGAGCAGTACTTC. Encoded protein: CASSMGALYEQYF.

The chain couples TRBV4-3 to TRBJ1-6; 9 bases fit TRBD1. This CDR3 is built from 15 residues. Looked up from germline, CDR1 is LGHNA and CDR2 is YSLEER. V was clipped by 4 bases and J by 5 bases; unmatched bases: 3. The CDR3 loop is CASSPGTGNNSPLHF. Written as DNA, the CDR3 is TGCGCCAGCAGCCCCGGGACAGGGAATAATTCACCCCTCCACTTT.

This clone showed up just a few times. The chain is built from TRBV14 and TRBJ1-2, with no clear D. Germline V gives CDR1 SGHDN, CDR2 FVKESK. The V end was cut by 4 bases, the J end by 2 bases, with 14 bases between. This CDR3 comprises 15 residues. CDR3 DNA: TGTGCCAGCAGCCCCATGGAGACCACGAACTATGGCTACACCTTC. Translation gives CASSPMETTNYGYTF.

This clone was counted between two and nine times. J is TRBJ2-7 and V is TRBV9; 8 nucleotides line up with TRBD2. The CDR3 covers 15 residues. V was pared by 3 bases and J by 5 bases, with 10 bases of the junction left unmatched. Looked up from germline, CDR1 is SGDLS and CDR2 is YYNGEE. This chain's CDR3 is CASSAAPGGQHEQYF. The CDR3 DNA reads as TGTGCCAGCAGCGCTGCCCCGGGAGGGCAACACGAGCAGTACTTC.

As to this clone: One junction end does not reproduce the germline sequence, and a read error may be involved. The chain couples TRBV11-2 to TRBJ2-7; D uncertain. Germline loops: CDR1 SGHAT, CDR2 FQNNGV. The CDR3 has 13 amino acids. The CDR3 spells CASSLSPQDAPHF. DNA for the CDR3: TGTGCCAGCAGCTTAAGTCCGCAGGACGCCCCGCACTTC.

The rearrangement uses TRBV11-1 and TRBJ2-7; no clear D gene. Looked up from germline, CDR1 is SGHAT and CDR2 is FQDESV (reference sequence). The germline V and J ends were trimmed by 5 bases and 6 bases, with 11 bases remaining between them. The CDR3 consists of 12 residues. The CDR3 region has the DNA TGTGCCAGCAGCACATTAGCTTCCGAGCAGTACTTC. This translates into CASSTLASEQYF.

This chain joins TRBV4-3 and TRBJ1-1; a possible D gene is TRBD1 (5 bases). Germline CDR1 is LGHNA and CDR2 is YSLEER. The length of the CDR3 is 14 residues. Trimming pared 0 bases from V and 8 bases from J, leaving 13 bases between. Here the CDR3 reads CASSQDWGLGEAFF. The CDR3 bases are TGCGCCAGCAGCCAAGATTGGGGCCTCGGAGAAGCTTTCTTT.

This chain joins TRBV10-3 and TRBJ1-1, with D hard to call. CDR1 and CDR2 from the germline V gene are ENHRY and SYGVKD. This CDR3 region has 13 residues. The ends were cut back, 7 bases at V and 2 bases at J, with 11 bases in the middle. The chain's CDR3 is CAITLDGNTEAFF. In DNA, the CDR3 is TGTGCCATCACTTTGGACGGAAACACTGAAGCTTTCTTT.

The V call is TRBV11-2, the J call TRBJ2-2; D remains ambiguous. Trimming pared 5 bases from V and 0 bases from J, leaving 7 bases between. CDR3 size: 14 residues. Germline CDR1 and CDR2: SGHAT and FQNNGV. CDR3 amino acids: CASSVTANTGELFF. In nucleotides, the CDR3 is TGTGCCAGCAGCGTAACAGCGAACACCGGGGAGCTGTTTTTT.

The chain employs TRBV5-6 and TRBJ1-6; perhaps TRBD1 as D (5 bases). This CDR3 spans 17 amino acids. The germline V gene encodes CDR1 SGHDT and CDR2 YYEEEE. The germline V and J ends were trimmed by 1 base and 8 bases, with 19 bases remaining between them. CDR3 sequence reads: CASSLHDSLDQDSPLHF. CDR3 sequence (DNA): TGTGCCAGCAGCTTGCACGACAGCCTCGATCAGGATTCACCCCTCCACTTT.

The gene calls are TRBV2 and TRBJ2-7, with D tentatively TRBD1 or TRBD2 (5 bases each). The CDR3 is 13 residues long. V was shortened by 4 bases and J by 6 bases, with 13 bases between the two germline ends. Germline lookup yields CDR1 SNHLY and CDR2 FYNNEI. The CDR3 sequence: CASSASGTGEQYF. The CDR3 DNA is TGTGCCAGCAGTGCCTCCGGGACCGGCGAGCAGTACTTC. Full variable domain (rest looked up from reference TRBV2 and TRBJ2-7): EPEVTQTPSHQVTQMGQEVILRCVPISNHLYFYWYRQILGQKVEFLVSFYNNEISEKSEIFDDQFSVERPDGSNFTLKIRSTKLEDSAMYFCASSASGTGEQYFGPGTRLTVT.

A few counts support this clone. The chain carries TRBV4-2 and TRBJ2-7; D possibly corresponds to TRBD2 (5 bases). From germline, CDR1 is LGHNA and CDR2 YNFKEQ. Between the trimmed V and J ends, which lost 0 bases and 1 base, there was a span of 13 bases. This CDR3 is built from 16 residues. CDR3 region: CASSQDAGPTSYEQYF. As DNA, the CDR3 is TGTGCCAGCAGCCAAGACGCGGGCCCAACTTCCTACGAGCAGTACTTC.

The gene calls are TRBV19 and TRBJ1-5; 7 nucleotides match TRBD1. CDR1 and CDR2 (germline): LNHDA, SQIVND (reference sequence). The CDR3 consists of 13 residues. The V gene end was trimmed by 5 bases and the J gene end by 10 bases; junction bases not matched to a gene: 8. The CDR3 loop reads CASSAGTAFPQHF. The CDR3 nucleotides read TGTGCCAGTAGTGCCGGGACAGCTTTTCCCCAGCATTTT. Full variable domain (missing parts from reference TRBV19 and TRBJ1-5): DGGITQSPKYLFRKEGQNVTLSCEQNLNHDAMYWYRQDPGQGLRLIYYSQIVNDFQKGDIAEGYSVSREKKESFPLTVTSAQKNPTAFYLCASSAGTAFPQHFGDGTRLSIL.